Each of the 29 T cell receptor beta chains below was sequenced from the same sample in a study of cytomegalovirus exposure and HLA in healthy donors. The PCR used 60 Vbeta and 13 Jbeta primers. This table comes from immunoSEQ multiplex PCR, and its TCRdb copy is limited to in-frame clones, with some not included. The sample holds roughly 170,000 clones, 80% seen once. The sample was PBMCs. These receptors were collected from a boy aged 5-17 years in good health and CMV-seronegative.

This clone was seen only a few times. This chain uses TRBV6-1 with TRBJ2-7; D perhaps matches TRBD2 (5 bases). The CDR3 consists of 14 residues. V was pared by 3 bases and J by 6 bases, with 15 bases between. Germline V gene lookup returns CDR1 MNHNS and CDR2 SASEGT. The CDR3 DNA is TGTGCCAGCAGTGATGGAAGCGGCCGCGGCGAGCAGTACTTC. Translated, it gives CASSDGSGRGEQYF.

The chain employs TRBV27 and TRBJ1-1; TRBD1 matches at 11 bases. Trimming cost V 3 bases and J 1 base; bases outside gene matches: 4. The CDR3 spans 16 residues. Looked up from germline, CDR1 is MNHEY and CDR2 is SMNVEV (reference sequence). For the CDR3, the DNA is TGTGCCAGCAGTTTCCGGGACAGGGGGTCGAACACTGAAGCTTTCTTT. Translated: CASSFRDRGSNTEAFF.

The rearrangement links TRBV11-3 to TRBJ1-2; tentative D call: TRBD1 (6 bases). Trimming left V 6 bases short and J 2 bases short, with 16 bases between. The CDR3 covers 15 residues. The germline CDR1 and CDR2 sequences are SGHNT and YENEEA. CDR3 sequence: CASRGRTEQNYGYTF. The DNA for the CDR3 is TGTGCCAGCAGGGGAAGGACAGAACAGAACTATGGCTACACCTTC.

CDR3 in amino acids: CASSNTGNTGELFF. The CDR3 DNA reads TGTGCCAGTAGTAATACAGGGAACACCGGGGAGCTGTTTTTT. The gene calls are TRBV19 and TRBJ2-2; D is perhaps TRBD1 (5 bases). Germline V gene data show CDR1 as LNHDA and CDR2 as SQIVND (reference sequence). With 4 bases removed from V and 1 base from J, the gap between germline ends came to 7 bases. This CDR3 region has 14 residues.

This sequence joins TRBV4-1 and TRBJ2-1, with D possibly matching TRBD1 (5 bases). Per germline, CDR1 MGHRA and CDR2 YSYEKL. The CDR3 is 17 amino acids. The V and J ends lost 1 base and 6 bases respectively, with 19 bases between them. In nucleotides, the CDR3 is TGCGCCAGCAGCCAAGGCCGGCGGACACTAAGGAGCAATGAGCAGTTCTTC. This gives the protein CASSQGRRTLRSNEQFF.

This clone was observed a single time. This chain connects TRBV28 to TRBJ2-5; 10 bases map to TRBD1. Germline lookup yields CDR1 MDHEN and CDR2 SYDVKM. Losses at the gene ends were 3 bases for V and 1 base for J; bases not matched to a gene: 2. CDR3 size: 15 residues. The chain's CDR3 is CASSFRQGAQETQYF. CDR3 bases: TGTGCCAGCAGTTTCAGACAGGGGGCCCAAGAGACCCAGTACTTC.

This clone turned up a few times. The chain combines TRBV2 with TRBJ1-1; D gene ambiguous. Germline lookup yields CDR1 SNHLY and CDR2 FYNNEI. The CDR3 spans 11 residues. V lost 7 bases to trimming and J lost 11 bases, with 14 bases between them. The CDR3 spells CASMGGGDAFF. CDR3 DNA: TGTGCCAGCATGGGTGGTGGAGATGCTTTCTTT.

J is TRBJ1-2 and V is TRBV7-9, with D maybe TRBD1 (6 bases). V was trimmed by 5 bases and J by 7 bases, leaving 14 bases between them. The CDR3 runs 13 residues. The germline V gene encodes CDR1 SEHNR and CDR2 FQNEAQ (reference sequence). This chain's CDR3 is CASSQQGEGGYTF. CDR3 coding DNA: TGTGCCAGCAGCCAACAGGGAGAGGGTGGCTACACCTTC.

Only a few counts were recorded for this clone. CDR3 sequence reads: CASSYSGPRQETQYF. The CDR3, as DNA: TGTGCCAGCAGTTACTCCGGTCCACGCCAAGAGACCCAGTACTTC. This chain connects TRBV6-5 to TRBJ2-5, with D hard to call. V shed 0 bases and J shed 1 base, with 9 bases lying between them. CDR3 length: 15 amino acids. Germline V CDR1 and CDR2: MNHEY, SVGAGI.

Points on this clone: The sample contains more than one DNA sequence encoding this CDR3. The V and J genes are TRBV5-1 and TRBJ2-7, with 8 nucleotides matching TRBD1. Germline CDR1 and CDR2: SGHRS and YFSETQ. This CDR3 spans 14 amino acids. The V and J ends lost 0 bases and 4 bases, in that order; junction bases with no gene match: 3. The CDR3 here is CASSLGTGLYEQYF. The CDR3 nucleotides are TGCGCCAGCAGCTTGGGGACAGGGCTATACGAGCAGTACTTC.

The chain joins TRBV10-2 to TRBJ2-7; D is possibly TRBD2 (6 bases). The CDR3 totals 14 residues. Trimming cost V 4 bases and J 1 base, with 11 bases left between them. Looked up from germline, CDR1 is WSHSY and CDR2 is SAAADI. The CDR3 nucleotides are TGCGCCAGCAGTGTCCGGGGGTCTTCCTACGAGCAGTACTTC. Translating it yields CASSVRGSSYEQYF.

The rearrangement joins TRBV19 to TRBJ1-2, with 7 positions matching TRBD1. J gave up 3 bases and V 3 bases, and 4 bases lay outside the gene matches. The CDR3 extends over 14 amino acids. In germline, CDR1 is LNHDA, CDR2 SQIVND (reference sequence). The CDR3 reads CASSIGRGDYGYTF. DNA for the CDR3: TGTGCCAGTAGTATTGGCAGGGGGGACTATGGCTACACCTTC.

The rearrangement links TRBV25-1 to TRBJ2-5; D may be TRBD1 (6 bases). V shed 5 bases and J shed 2 bases, with 9 bases lying between them. Germline CDR1 and CDR2: MGHDK and SYGVNS. The CDR3 has 13 residues. The CDR3 region is CASSQQGQETQYF. The CDR3 bases are TGTGCCAGCAGTCAACAGGGACAAGAGACCCAGTACTTC.

The J gene is TRBJ2-3, the V gene TRBV4-1, with D possibly TRBD1 on 5 matching bases. Trimming took off 4 bases at V and 4 bases at J, with 24 bases between the two ends. This CDR3 spans 18 amino acids. Germline assignment: CDR1 MGHRA and CDR2 YSYEKL. Here the CDR3 DNA reads TGCGCCAGCAGCCTGGAATCTTTAGGGGATTGGGGATCAGATACGCAGTATTTT. Protein sequence: CASSLESLGDWGSDTQYF.

The J gene is TRBJ1-1, the V gene TRBV11-1; a possible D gene is TRBD1 (5 bases). The CDR3 length is 15 residues. Germline CDR1 is SGHAT and CDR2 is FQDESV (reference sequence). V was cut by 5 bases and J by 1 base, with 14 bases left in between. The chain's CDR3 is CASSRRSTGNTEAFF. CDR3 bases: TGTGCCAGCAGCCGTAGATCCACAGGGAACACTGAAGCTTTCTTT.

The chain uses TRBV18 and TRBJ2-1; D may be TRBD2 (5 bases). The CDR3 is 15 residues long. CDR1 is KGHSH, CDR2 LQKENI, per germline. Deletions cut 6 bases from V and 0 bases from J, with 12 bases between. The CDR3 sequence: CASSPGGGSYNEQFF. CDR3 bases: TGTGCCAGCTCTCCTGGCGGAGGCTCCTACAATGAGCAGTTCTTC.

The rearrangement joins TRBV4-3 to TRBJ1-1, with D hard to call. This CDR3 is built from 13 residues. CDR1 LGHNA and CDR2 YSLEER come from the germline V gene. V lost 1 base to trimming and J lost 6 bases, with 9 bases between them. This CDR3 is CASSQVTRSEAFF. As DNA, the CDR3 is TGCGCCAGCAGCCAAGTCACTCGGTCTGAAGCTTTCTTT.

This clone was observed a few times. The chain links TRBV10-3 to TRBJ1-1; 7 nucleotides line up with TRBD1. Per the germline V gene, CDR1 is ENHRY and CDR2 is SYGVKD. V lost 3 bases to trimming and J lost 8 bases; unmatched junction nucleotides: 6. The CDR3 spans 13 residues. For the CDR3, the DNA is TGTGCCATCAGTGATGGAGGGGGCGAGGAAGCTTTCTTT. Residues: CAISDGGGEEAFF.

V gene TRBV19 combines with J gene TRBJ1-5; unclear D gene. Germline CDR1 reads LNHDA; CDR2 reads SQIVND (reference sequence). The V and J ends lost 5 bases and 8 bases respectively, with 7 bases between them. This CDR3 comprises 11 residues. The DNA of the CDR3 is TGTGCCAGTAGTTTTGGAGAGCCCCAGCATTTT. Its translation is CASSFGEPQHF.

This sequence joins TRBV7-9 and TRBJ2-2; 9 bases map to TRBD1. V dropped 3 bases and J dropped 3; count of bases not matched to a gene: 5. Per germline, CDR1 SEHNR and CDR2 FQNEAQ (reference sequence). The CDR3 totals 16 residues. CDR3 bases: TGTGCCAGCAGCTTCCCCCGGACAGGGGACACCGGGGAGCTGTTTTTT. Its protein is CASSFPRTGDTGELFF.

This clone was seen once. The genes are TRBV6-1 and TRBJ1-1; D remains ambiguous. V lost 6 bases to trimming and J lost 1 base, with 9 bases between them. The length of the CDR3 is 13 residues. The germline gives CDR1 MNHNS, CDR2 SASEGT. The CDR3 DNA reads TGTGCCAGCAGCACTAGACAGAACACTGAAGCTTTCTTT. Translating it yields CASSTRQNTEAFF.

This clone occurred a few times. V usage is TRBV6-1 and J usage is TRBJ1-5, with D possibly TRBD1 on 6 matching bases. The CDR3 loop spans 14 amino acids. CDR1 and CDR2 from the germline V gene are MNHNS and SASEGT. V dropped 6 bases and J dropped 11 bases, with 20 bases sitting between them. The chain's CDR3 is CASRNSGDTGTQHF. CDR3 DNA sequence: TGTGCCAGCAGGAACTCTGGGGACACCGGGACCCAGCATTTT.

The V and J genes are TRBV19 and TRBJ1-2; a possible D gene is TRBD1 (6 bases). Trimming left V 3 bases short and J 3 bases short, with 14 bases between. The CDR3 runs 15 residues. Germline V gene lookup returns CDR1 LNHDA and CDR2 SQIVND (reference sequence). CDR3 DNA: TGTGCCAGTAGTATTTCCCGGGGGGGCGACTATGGCTACACCTTC. This translates into CASSISRGGDYGYTF.

In its sample, this clone was seen once. J is TRBJ1-2 and V is TRBV29-1; 7 bases fit TRBD1. V shed 3 bases and J 5 bases; nucleotides not matched to a gene: 6. The CDR3 consists of 13 residues. Germline CDR1 is SQVTM and CDR2 is ANQGSEA. DNA of the CDR3: TGCAGCGTTGAGTCAGGGGGTTTATATGGCTACACCTTC. It yields the protein CSVESGGLYGYTF.

The chain recombines TRBV7-6 with TRBJ2-1; D is unresolved. Germline V gene sequence: CDR1 SGHVS, CDR2 FNYEAQ. This CDR3 is built from 13 residues. Trimming removed 2 bases at V and 5 bases at J, with 7 bases between. The CDR3 bases are TGTGCCAGCAGCTTATTACAGAACAATGAGCAGTTCTTC. This gives the protein CASSLLQNNEQFF. The full variable domain, in which reference TRBV7-6 and TRBJ2-1 provide the parts outside the CDR3, is GAGVSQSPRYKVTKRGQDVALRCDPISGHVSLYWYRQALGQGPEFLTYFNYEAQQDKSGLPNDRFSAERPEGSISTLTIQRTEQRDSAMYRCASSLLQNNEQFFGPGTRLTVL.

V usage is TRBV5-1 and J usage is TRBJ2-6; tentatively, D is TRBD1 (6 bases). Germline V lookup: CDR1 SGHRS, CDR2 YFSETQ. The CDR3 length is 17 residues. V lost 5 bases and J lost 1, with 16 bases in between. DNA of the CDR3: TGCGCCAGCAGTCGACAGGAATTAAATTCTGGGGCCAACGTCCTGACTTTC. This encodes CASSRQELNSGANVLTF.

This clone was detected once. The CDR3 spells CASSALAGGPDTQYF. The CDR3 region has the DNA TGCGCCAGCAGCGCACTAGCGGGGGGGCCAGATACGCAGTATTTT. The V and J genes are TRBV4-1 and TRBJ2-3; 13 nucleotides agree with TRBD2. The CDR3 length is 15 residues. Looked up from germline, CDR1 is MGHRA and CDR2 is YSYEKL. V lost 5 bases to trimming and J lost 4 bases; unmatched junction nucleotides: 3.

The V gene is TRBV6-6, the J gene TRBJ2-6; TRBD1 aligns across 7 bases. The CDR3 extends over 14 amino acids. J gave up 9 bases and V 4 bases, and 6 bases lay outside the gene matches. Looked up from germline, CDR1 is MNHNY and CDR2 is SVGAGI (reference sequence). DNA of the CDR3: TGTGCCAGCAGTTGGGGGACAGAAGGCAACGTCCTGACTTTC. Translating gives CASSWGTEGNVLTF.

V usage is TRBV7-9 and J usage is TRBJ2-7; the match to TRBD1 covers 7 bases. V shed 5 bases, J shed 1 base, and the junction held 8 bases outside the gene matches. Per germline, CDR1 SEHNR and CDR2 FQNEAQ (reference sequence). The CDR3 has 15 residues. CDR3 sequence (DNA): TGTGCCAGCAGCCCTGGCAGGGGGTCGTCCTACGAGCAGTACTTC. Its protein is CASSPGRGSSYEQYF.